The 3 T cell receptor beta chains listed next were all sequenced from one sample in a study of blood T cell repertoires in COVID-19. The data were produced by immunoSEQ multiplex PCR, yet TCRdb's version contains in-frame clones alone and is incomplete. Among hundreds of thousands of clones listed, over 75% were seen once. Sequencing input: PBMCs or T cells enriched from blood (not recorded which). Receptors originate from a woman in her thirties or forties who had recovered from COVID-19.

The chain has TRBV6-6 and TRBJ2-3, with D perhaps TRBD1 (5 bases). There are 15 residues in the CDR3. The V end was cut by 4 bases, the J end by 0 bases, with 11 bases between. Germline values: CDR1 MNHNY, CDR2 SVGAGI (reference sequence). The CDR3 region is CASSSRTFSTDTQYF. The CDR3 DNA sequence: TGTGCCAGCAGTTCCCGGACATTTAGCACAGATACGCAGTATTTT.

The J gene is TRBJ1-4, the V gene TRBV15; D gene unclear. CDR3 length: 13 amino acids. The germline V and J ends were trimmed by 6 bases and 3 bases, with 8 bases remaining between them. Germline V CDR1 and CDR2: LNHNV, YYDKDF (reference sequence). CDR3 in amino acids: CATRIGANEKLFF. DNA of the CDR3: TGTGCCACCAGAATCGGGGCTAATGAAAAACTGTTTTTT.

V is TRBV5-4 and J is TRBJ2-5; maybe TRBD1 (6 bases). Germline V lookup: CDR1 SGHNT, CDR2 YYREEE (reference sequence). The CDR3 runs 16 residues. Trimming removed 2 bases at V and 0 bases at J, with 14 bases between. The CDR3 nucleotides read TGTGCCAGCAGCTTCCAGGGGATAGTGGACCAAGAGACCCAGTACTTC. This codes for CASSFQGIVDQETQYF.